Listed here are 3 T cell receptor beta chains from one sample, sequenced in a study of CD8+CD57+ T cells in acquired aplastic anemia. All patients picked for sequencing had shown, by flow cytometry, an expansion of CD8+CD57+ cells. Using genomic DNA as the template, TCR beta VDJ and CDR3 profiling was carried out. TCRdb passed the reads through MiXCR, listing each CDR3 protein once. The table lists 300,000 or so distinct CDR3 sequences, 45% to 65% of them singletons. Sequenced material: sorted CD4+, CD8+, or CD8+CD57+ T cells (not recorded which) from PBMCs. All receptors come from a human donor with aplastic anemia.

This chain links TRBV7-9 with TRBJ1-6, with D perhaps matching TRBD1 (6 bases). CDR3 length: 17 amino acids. V was trimmed by 4 bases and J by 0 bases, leaving 13 bases between them. Germline CDR1 and CDR2: SEHNR and FQNEAQ (reference sequence). CDR3: CASSSLTQGSYNSPLHF. CDR3 DNA sequence: TGTGCCAGCAGCTCCCTTACACAGGGCTCCTATAATTCACCCCTCCACTTT.

Only one count was recorded for this clonotype. The rearrangement uses TRBV7-8 and TRBJ1-4; the D gene is possibly TRBD1 (5 bases). The CDR3 totals 15 residues. Trimming pared 5 bases from V and 5 bases from J, leaving 15 bases between. Germline loops: CDR1 SGHVS, CDR2 FQNEAQ. The DNA of the CDR3 is TGTGCCAGCAGCCCAAACAGGAGACTAAATGAAAAACTGTTTTTT. Amino acids: CASSPNRRLNEKLFF.

This clonotype was seen many times. The rearrangement links TRBV18 to TRBJ2-3; D may be TRBD1 (6 bases). The CDR3 contains 14 residues. V was shortened by 6 bases and J by 6 bases, with 16 bases between the two germline ends. The germline V gene encodes CDR1 KGHSH and CDR2 LQKENI. The CDR3 DNA sequence: TGTGCCAGCTCTACCGAGGGGGTCGCGGATACGCAGTATTTT. Encoded protein: CASSTEGVADTQYF.